Detailed here is one T cell receptor beta chain. TCR beta VDJ and CDR3 profiles were obtained from a genomic DNA template. TCRdb redid the calling of the reads with MiXCR, one entry per CDR3 protein. The sample comprises around 170,000 distinct CDR3 sequences, roughly half of which are singletons, and over 7.5% rests with the top ten. The data originate from a study of CD8+CD57+ T cells in acquired aplastic anemia. Trimming removed 5 bases at V and 4 bases at J, with 16 bases between. Germline lookup yields CDR1 SGHAT and CDR2 FQDESV (reference sequence). The CDR3 extends over 15 amino acids. The sequenced patients had an expansion of CD8+CD57+ cells seen by flow cytometry.

This TCR came from a human donor with aplastic anemia. Sequencing was performed on sorted CD4+, CD8+, or CD8+CD57+ T cells (not recorded which) from PBMCs. The chain carries TRBV11-1 and TRBJ2-3; the D gene is possibly TRBD2 (5 bases). This chain's CDR3 is CASSLRVGSADTQYF. The CDR3 DNA is TGTGCCAGCAGCCTGAGGGTGGGGTCCGCAGATACGCAGTATTTT.